This passage covers 22 T cell receptor beta chains from one sample sequenced in a study of T cell responses to AZD1222 COVID-19 vaccine (dated by TCRdb to the early 2020s). Per the publication, the time point label means: about 28 days (+/-7) after the second vaccine dose. Library prep was done by the immunoSEQ multiplex PCR assay. Drawn from immuneACCESS, this table holds only the in-frame rearrangements with V and J called that TCRdb kept. Clones are partly lost; checked studies trace under half to an unresolved V gene and leave the rest unexplained. The sample profile shows about 180,000 clones; around 88% of them were found once. The biggest ten clones account for 11% of the sample. Specimen: peripheral blood, collected 28 days after the second AZD1222 dose. The receptors were gathered from an adult who received the AZD1222 COVID-19 vaccine.

This clone showed up just a few times. The gene calls are TRBV7-8 and TRBJ2-7; TRBD1 aligns across 8 bases. V lost 5 bases, J lost 3 bases, and 9 bases stayed unmatched. The CDR3 extends over 15 amino acids. Germline CDR1 is SGHVS and CDR2 is FQNEAQ. CDR3 region: CASSRGAGGNYEQYF. Here the CDR3 DNA reads TGTGCCAGCAGCCGAGGGGCAGGGGGCAACTACGAGCAGTACTTC.

The V call is TRBV7-9, the J call TRBJ1-6; D is ambiguous. Germline CDR1 is SEHNR and CDR2 is FQNEAQ (reference sequence). The CDR3 runs to 14 residues. Trimming left V 4 bases short and J 10 bases short, with 14 bases between. Here the CDR3 reads CASSSQREGSPLHF. In nucleotides, the CDR3 is TGTGCCAGCAGCTCCCAAAGGGAGGGCTCACCCCTCCACTTT.

The chain joins TRBV3-1 (or the pseudogene TRBV3-2) to TRBJ2-1; the D gene is possibly TRBD2 (5 bases). V shed 9 bases and J shed 2 bases, with 11 bases lying between them. The length of the CDR3 is 13 residues. From germline, CDR1 is LGHDT and CDR2 YNNKEL (reference sequence). The CDR3 region has the DNA TGTGCCAGTGGACTGGAAACCTACAATGAGCAGTTCTTC. Protein: CASGLETYNEQFF.

V gene TRBV12-3 or TRBV12-4 combines with J gene TRBJ1-1; D remains unclear. The V gene lost 11 bases and the J gene lost 1 base, with 11 bases spanning the gap. The CDR3 has 12 amino acids. In nucleotides, the CDR3 is TGTGCCTGTAGGGAAAGGAACACTGAAGCTTTCTTT. Translating gives CACRERNTEAFF.

Details on this clone: This sample includes further DNA sequences coding for the same CDR3. The chain joins TRBV5-1 to TRBJ2-6; D unclear. V shed 4 bases and J shed 4 bases, with 6 bases lying between them. Per the germline V gene, CDR1 is SGHRS and CDR2 is YFSETQ. This CDR3 is 13 amino acids long. The CDR3: CASSPEGANVLTF. CDR3 in DNA: TGCGCCAGCAGCCCGGAGGGGGCCAACGTCCTGACTTTC.

The J gene is TRBJ1-4, the V gene TRBV27; no firm D call. This CDR3 spans 13 amino acids. CDR1 and CDR2 from the germline V gene are MNHEY and SMNVEV (reference sequence). Trimming stripped 6 bases from V and 4 bases from J, with 9 bases between. The CDR3 nucleotides are TGTGCCAGCAGGAGGGAGTATAATGAAAAACTGTTTTTT. It codes for CASRREYNEKLFF.

The rearrangement links TRBV7-9 to TRBJ1-3; D is uncertain. CDR1 and CDR2 from the germline V gene are SEHNR and FQNEAQ (reference sequence). The CDR3 consists of 14 residues. Trimming removed 4 bases at V and 1 base at J, with 8 bases between. The CDR3 sequence is CASSYPGSGNTIYF. CDR3 DNA sequence: TGTGCCAGCAGCTACCCGGGTTCTGGAAACACCATATATTTT.

The chain is built from TRBV6-1 and TRBJ2-1; D not certain. The CDR3 spans 13 residues. CDR1 and CDR2 (germline): MNHNS, SASEGT. With 0 bases removed from V and 3 bases from J, the gap between germline ends came to 3 bases. CDR3 protein: CASSEAYYNEQFF. CDR3 bases: TGTGCCAGCAGTGAAGCCTACTACAATGAGCAGTTCTTC.

This clone was detected a few times. The V and J genes are TRBV19 and TRBJ1-5; D might be TRBD1 (5 bases). The CDR3 consists of 14 residues. V dropped 10 bases and J dropped 3 bases, with 16 bases sitting between them. The germline gives CDR1 LNHDA, CDR2 SQIVND (reference sequence). The CDR3 bases are TGTGCCACCCGTGTCCAGGGCCACAATCAGCCCCAGCATTTT. This sequence encodes CATRVQGHNQPQHF.

The rearrangement joins TRBV5-1 to TRBJ2-2; D perhaps matches TRBD2 (6 bases). This CDR3 region has 16 residues. The germline CDR1 and CDR2 sequences are SGHRS and YFSETQ. The V gene lost 0 bases and the J gene lost 5 bases, with 14 bases spanning the gap. The DNA for the CDR3 is TGCGCCAGCAGCTTGGGAACGTCGGGGGAGACCGGGGAGCTGTTTTTT. This translates into CASSLGTSGETGELFF.

The V call is TRBV16, the J call TRBJ1-5; D unclear. This CDR3 contains 17 residues. Per germline, CDR1 KGHSY and CDR2 FQNENV. Trimming shortened V by 8 bases and J by 2 bases, and 22 bases separated the two germline ends. The CDR3 protein is CASRQAARTSGNQPQHF. As DNA, the CDR3 is TGTGCCAGCCGGCAAGCGGCAAGGACTAGCGGCAATCAGCCCCAGCATTTT.

For the CDR3, the DNA is TGTGCCAGCTCACCCGGGCCCCCAATGGGGGAGACCCAGTACTTC. This codes for CASSPGPPMGETQYF. The rearrangement links TRBV18 to TRBJ2-5; D remains unclear. Looked up from germline, CDR1 is KGHSH and CDR2 is LQKENI. The CDR3 has 15 residues. Between the trimmed V and J ends, which lost 3 bases and 5 bases, there was a span of 16 bases.

Notes on this clone: The same CDR3 also results from other DNA sequences found in this sample. The chain couples TRBV19 to TRBJ1-3; D is undetermined. This CDR3 spans 13 amino acids. V was trimmed by 5 bases and J by 4 bases, leaving 9 bases between them. The V gene's germline CDR1 is LNHDA and CDR2 SQIVND (reference sequence). CDR3 nucleotide sequence: TGTGCCAGTAGTGGCAGTTCCGGAAACACCATATATTTT. Its translation: CASSGSSGNTIYF.

The V call is TRBV11-3, the J call TRBJ1-6, with D possibly TRBD1 on 6 matching bases. Looked up from germline, CDR1 is SGHNT and CDR2 is YENEEA. The V gene lost 8 bases and the J gene lost 10 bases, with 18 bases spanning the gap. CDR3 size: 14 residues. The CDR3 loop reads CASDRYRVESPLHF. As DNA, the CDR3 is TGTGCCAGCGACCGCTACAGGGTTGAGTCACCCCTCCACTTT.

The rearrangement links TRBV5-1 to TRBJ2-6; the D is unclear. The CDR3 consists of 14 residues. CDR1 and CDR2 from the germline V gene are SGHRS and YFSETQ. Trimming pared 0 bases from V and 3 bases from J, leaving 4 bases between. The CDR3 spells CASSLGGGANVLTF. In DNA, the CDR3 is TGCGCCAGCAGCTTGGGAGGTGGGGCCAACGTCCTGACTTTC.

The chain links TRBV6-5 to TRBJ1-2; D is possibly TRBD1 (5 bases). CDR1 is MNHEY, CDR2 SVGAGI, per germline. V shed 9 bases and J shed 4 bases, with 12 bases lying between them. The CDR3 is 12 amino acids. The CDR3 DNA reads TGTGCCAGGACAGCCCGGGGCTATGGCTACACCTTC. Translated: CARTARGYGYTF.

The chain links TRBV6-2 or TRBV6-3 to TRBJ1-1, with D possibly being TRBD1 (6 bases). Trimming left V 6 bases short and J 4 bases short, with 12 bases between. There are 13 residues in the CDR3. In germline, CDR1 is MNHEY, CDR2 SVGEGT. CDR3 sequence reads: CASSGGGGTEAFF. The CDR3 DNA sequence: TGTGCCAGCAGCGGGGGGGGCGGCACTGAAGCTTTCTTT.

V gene TRBV11-2 combines with J gene TRBJ2-7, with 7 bases fitting TRBD1. The CDR3 runs 16 residues. Germline assignment: CDR1 SGHAT and CDR2 FQNNGV. The trim removed 0 bases at V and 0 bases at J, leaving 5 bases unmatched. This CDR3 reads CASSLESGQTSYEQYF. The CDR3 DNA is TGTGCCAGCAGCTTAGAGTCGGGACAGACCTCCTACGAGCAGTACTTC. Full variable domain (rest looked up from reference TRBV11-2 and TRBJ2-7): EAGVAQSPRYKIIEKRQSVAFWCNPISGHATLYWYQQILGQGPKLLIQFQNNGVVDDSQLPKDRFSAERLKGVDSTLKIQPAKLEDSAVYLCASSLESGQTSYEQYFGPGTRLTVT.

This chain uses TRBV11-1 with TRBJ2-5; D is possibly TRBD1 or TRBD2 (5 bases each). The CDR3 is made up of 15 amino acids. Germline CDR1 and CDR2: SGHAT and FQDESV (reference sequence). V lost 2 bases and J lost 1, with 11 bases in between. This CDR3 reads CASSLLSGTQETQYF. DNA for the CDR3: TGTGCCAGCAGCTTATTATCGGGGACCCAAGAGACCCAGTACTTC.

The rearrangement uses TRBV30 and TRBJ2-3, with D perhaps TRBD2 (6 bases). Germline values: CDR1 GTSNPN, CDR2 SVGIG (reference sequence). The CDR3 has 22 amino acids. V was pared by 4 bases and J by 0 bases, with 35 bases between. CDR3 DNA: TGTGCCTGGACCTCGCCGACGTGGGCTAGCGCCCGAGTTTTCCGAAGCACAGATACGCAGTATTTT. It yields the protein CAWTSPTWASARVFRSTDTQYF.

V is TRBV6-5 and J is TRBJ2-5; no clear D. The V end lost 7 bases, the J end lost 3 bases, and 12 bases lay between the germline ends. Germline lookup yields CDR1 MNHEY and CDR2 SVGAGI. The CDR3 has 13 residues. The CDR3 coding sequence is TGTGCCAGCACCTTCGCAGGCAAAGAGACCCAGTACTTC. It codes for CASTFAGKETQYF.

The rearrangement joins TRBV19 to TRBJ2-2; D remains ambiguous. The V end was cut by 3 bases, the J end by 2 bases, with 10 bases between. The germline CDR1 and CDR2 sequences are LNHDA and SQIVND (reference sequence). The CDR3 runs to 15 residues. This CDR3 reads CASSIGEINTGELFF. The CDR3 bases are TGTGCCAGTAGTATCGGAGAGATTAACACCGGGGAGCTGTTTTTT. The whole variable domain, filled in from reference TRBV19 and TRBJ2-2, reads DGGITQSPKYLFRKEGQNVTLSCEQNLNHDAMYWYRQDPGQGLRLIYYSQIVNDFQKGDIAEGYSVSREKKESFPLTVTSAQKNPTAFYLCASSIGEINTGELFFGEGSRLTVL.